Listed below are T cell receptor beta chains from one sample, sequenced in a study of blood T cell repertoires in COVID-19. Libraries were prepared by immunoSEQ multiplex PCR; TCRdb keeps only in-frame clonotypes and omits some of them. The sample holds 75,000 to 80,000 clones; about 82% are singletons and the top ten take approximately 20%. Source material: peripheral blood. The origin of the receptors is a woman aged 55-70 years with acute or convalescent COVID-19. Both conserved end residues are part of each CDR3. Each record gives: D gene, clone size, J gene, V gene, CDR3 protein, CDR3 DNA. D genes are given only for firm matches. Clone size is not always given. Where it is, it says once, few, many or a class for expanded clones.

TRBD1 | once | TRBJ2-6 | TRBV11-3 | CASSSQGSGANVLTF | TGTGCCAGCAGCTCACAGGGGTCTGGGGCCAACGTCCTGACTTTC
TRBD1 | - | TRBJ2-2 | TRBV6-4 | CASSDTGGNTGELFF | TGTGCCAGCAGTGACACAGGGGGAAACACCGGGGAGCTGTTTTTT
- | - | TRBJ2-2 | TRBV2 | CASSRNSVGTNTGELFF | TGTGCCAGCAGTAGGAATAGCGTGGGAACGAACACCGGGGAGCTGTTTTTT
- | once | TRBJ1-1 | TRBV6-5 | CASSSSPGINTEAFF | TGTGCCAGCTCGAGCTCCCCGGGGATTAACACTGAAGCTTTCTTT
- | - | TRBJ1-4 | TRBV30 | CAWYEQGRGLGQLFF | TGTGCCTGGTATGAGCAGGGCCGCGGCTTAGGGCAACTGTTTTTT
- | - | TRBJ2-1 | TRBV29-1 | CSVSDSYNEQFF | TGCAGCGTTTCAGACAGTTACAATGAGCAGTTCTTC
TRBD1 | - | TRBJ2-7 | TRBV18 | CASSPRTGTSEQYF | TGTGCCAGCTCCCCGAGGACAGGGACGAGCGAGCAGTACTTC
- | - | TRBJ1-1 | TRBV6-5 | CASSYGKGGTEAFF | TGTGCCAGCAGTTACGGAAAGGGGGGGACTGAAGCTTTCTTT
- | - | TRBJ1-5 | TRBV6-1 | CASSEAWGEYSNQPQHF | TGTGCCAGCAGTGAAGCCTGGGGAGAGTATAGCAATCAGCCCCAGCATTTT
- | - | TRBJ2-3 | TRBV9 | CASSVGRGSTDTQYF | TGTGCCAGCAGCGTAGGACGGGGGAGCACAGATACGCAGTATTTT
TRBD2 | - | TRBJ2-5 | TRBV5-1 | CASSLLAVQETQYF | TGCGCCAGCAGCTTGCTAGCGGTACAAGAGACCCAGTACTTC
- | - | TRBJ1-3 | TRBV30 | CAWSHSGNTIYF | TGTGCCTGGAGTCACTCTGGAAACACCATATATTTT
- | once | TRBJ1-2 | TRBV29-1 | CSVTSGNRANYGYTF | TGCAGCGTTACTTCCGGGAACCGCGCTAACTATGGCTACACCTTC
TRBD2 | - | TRBJ2-3 | TRBV7-6 | CASASSSGATDTQYF | TGTGCCAGCGCCTCATCTAGCGGGGCAACAGATACGCAGTATTTT
TRBD2 | - | TRBJ2-2 | TRBV5-1 | CASKAGGNTGELFF | TGCGCCAGCAAAGCGGGGGGGAACACCGGGGAGCTGTTTTTT
- | - | TRBJ2-3 | TRBV7-3 | CASSLNGFTDTQYF | TGTGCCAGCAGCTTAAACGGGTTCACAGATACGCAGTATTTT
- | - | TRBJ2-1 | TRBV6-5 | CASSYRPRDEQFF | TGTGCCAGCAGTTACAGACCCCGGGATGAGCAGTTCTTC
TRBD1 | - | TRBJ1-1 | TRBV9 | CASSWQQGGVVDTEAFF | TGTGCCAGCAGCTGGCAACAGGGGGGGGTTGTGGACACTGAAGCTTTCTTT
TRBD2 | - | TRBJ2-3 | TRBV6-1 | CASSEARGAGTDTQYF | TGTGCCAGCAGTGAAGCGCGGGGGGCAGGCACAGATACGCAGTATTTT
- | - | TRBJ1-1 | TRBV24-1 | CATSDPADTEAFF | TGTGCCACCAGTGATCCAGCGGACACTGAAGCTTTCTTT
- | - | TRBJ1-5 | TRBV18 | CASSPLTGDNQPQHF | TGTGCCAGCTCACCATTGACGGGGGACAATCAGCCCCAGCATTTT
TRBD1 | - | TRBJ1-2 | TRBV29-1 | CSAGTDYGYTF | TGCAGCGCCGGGACAGACTATGGCTACACCTTC
- | - | TRBJ1-2 | TRBV5-1 | CASSLEWQGGGYTF | TGCGCCAGCAGCTTGGAGTGGCAGGGTGGAGGCTACACCTTC
- | - | TRBJ1-1 | TRBV6-4 | CASSDWAGTEAFF | TGTGCCAGCAGTGACTGGGCAGGGACTGAAGCTTTCTTT
- | - | TRBJ2-7 | TRBV23-1 | CASSQSSRPRSYEQYF | TGCGCCAGCAGTCAATCGAGCCGCCCCCGCTCCTACGAGCAGTACTTC
- | - | TRBJ2-4 | TRBV7-3 | CASSPAGAAKNIQYF | TGTGCCAGCAGTCCCGCTGGGGCTGCCAAAAACATTCAGTACTTC
TRBD1 | - | TRBJ1-1 | TRBV6-2/TRBV6-3 | CASSYSPMGQVNTEAFF | TGTGCCAGCAGTTACTCCCCTATGGGACAGGTGAACACTGAAGCTTTCTTT
- | - | TRBJ2-5 | TRBV6-5 | CASTPGYRGETQYF | TGTGCCAGCACCCCAGGGTATCGAGGAGAGACCCAGTACTTC
TRBD2 | - | TRBJ2-3 | TRBV7-2 | CASSFVAGRKDTQYF | TGTGCCAGCAGCTTTGTAGCGGGGCGGAAAGATACGCAGTATTTT
- | few | TRBJ1-2 | TRBV4-3 | CASSQALQGDYGYTF | TGCGCCAGCAGCCAGGCCCTACAGGGAGACTATGGCTACACCTTC
- | - | TRBJ1-5 | TRBV3-1/TRBV3-2 | CASSQVLNQPQHF | TGTGCCAGCAGCCAAGTTCTCAATCAGCCCCAGCATTTT
- | - | TRBJ1-1 | TRBV10-3 | CAISENRLNMNTEAFF | TGTGCCATCAGTGAGAATCGACTGAACATGAACACTGAAGCTTTCTTT
- | - | TRBJ2-7 | TRBV29-1 | CSVGPRGIVEQYF | TGCAGCGTTGGCCCCAGGGGCATAGTCGAGCAGTACTTC
TRBD1 | once | TRBJ1-2 | TRBV19 | CASSFRQGDYGYTF | TGTGCCAGTAGTTTCAGACAGGGCGACTATGGCTACACCTTC
- | - | TRBJ2-5 | TRBV11-3 | CASSLEGVGRTQETQYF | TGTGCCAGCAGCTTAGAAGGGGTGGGCCGGACCCAAGAGACCCAGTACTTC
- | - | TRBJ1-5 | TRBV19 | CASSIRTDTYSNQPQHF | TGTGCCAGTAGTATCCGGACAGATACTTATAGCAATCAGCCCCAGCATTTT
TRBD2 | once | TRBJ2-1 | TRBV3-1/TRBV3-2 | CASSQRGGAGDEQFF | TGTGCCAGCAGCCAGCGAGGTGGGGCGGGAGATGAGCAGTTCTTC
TRBD2 | few | TRBJ2-7 | TRBV4-3 | CASSRGLARGSYEQYF | TGCGCCAGCAGCCGAGGACTAGCGCGGGGATCCTACGAGCAGTACTTC
- | - | TRBJ2-7 | TRBV24-1 | CATSDPKESTYEQYF | TGTGCCACCAGTGACCCTAAGGAGAGTACCTACGAGCAGTACTTC
TRBD1 | - | TRBJ2-7 | TRBV10-1 | CASSAGAGGDEQYF | TGCGCCAGCAGTGCCGGGGCAGGGGGCGACGAGCAGTACTTC
- | few | TRBJ1-5 | TRBV27 | CASSFSSSNQPQHF | TGTGCCAGCAGTTTCTCTAGTAGCAATCAGCCCCAGCATTTT
TRBD2 | few | TRBJ2-5 | TRBV3-1/TRBV3-2 | CASSPRLARETQYF | TGTGCCAGCAGCCCCAGACTAGCGCGGGAGACCCAGTACTTC
- | - | TRBJ2-5 | TRBV9 | CASSVSGLGGETQYF | TGTGCCAGCAGCGTTAGCGGGTTAGGGGGAGAGACCCAGTACTTC
TRBD1 | - | TRBJ2-1 | TRBV18 | CASSAGTGINEQFF | TGTGCCAGCTCAGCCGGGACAGGGATTAATGAGCAGTTCTTC
TRBD1 | - | TRBJ1-2 | TRBV28 | CASRDRVSLNYGYTF | TGTGCCAGCAGGGACAGGGTCTCGCTTAACTATGGCTACACCTTC
- | few | TRBJ1-1 | TRBV13 | CASSLSQTGNTEAFF | TGTGCCAGCAGCTTAAGCCAGACAGGGAACACTGAAGCTTTCTTT
TRBD1 | - | TRBJ1-1 | TRBV6-2/TRBV6-3 | CASSSTGQATFKAFF | TGTGCCAGCAGTTCCACCGGACAGGCGACCTTTAAGGCTTTCTTT